A selection of T cell receptor beta chains follows, all from one sample in a study of PD-1 blockade in classical Hodgkin lymphoma. The data were produced by immunoSEQ multiplex PCR, yet TCRdb's version contains in-frame clones alone and is incomplete. The repertoire holds 37,000 or so clones, around nine tenths seen once, with approximately 8.1% in the top ten. This sample comprised peripheral blood mononuclear cells (PBMCs), obtained before the second cycle of nivolumab. Receptors were obtained from a human donor with classical Hodgkin lymphoma. CDR3s leave out the opening cysteine and the closing phenylalanine or tryptophan. Expanded clones are given a class, and other clones once, few, many or no size at all.

TRBJ2-6 | - | TRBV14 | ASSQGSGEISGANVLT
TRBJ2-5 | - | TRBV11-3 | ASSLDLYGRERQETQY
TRBJ2-1 | - | TRBV11-2 | ASSLTSTGEQF
TRBJ2-7 | - | TRBV4-1 | ASSQSPLTYEQY
TRBJ2-3 | - | TRBV10-3 | AISGRGTGTDTQY
TRBJ2-7 | - | TRBV4-1 | ASSHEGQGHEQY
TRBJ1-1 | - | TRBV6-1 | ASSPTGYTEAF
TRBJ2-3 | - | TRBV7-2 | ASSLSIWYTDTQY
TRBJ2-3 | few | TRBV23-1 | ASFQGLDTQY
TRBJ2-7 | once | TRBV9 | ASSPGPYEQY
TRBJ1-4 | - | TRBV15 | ATAQGQAIGKLF
TRBJ1-4 | - | TRBV15 | ATSRDFTLPGEKLF
TRBJ1-1 | - | TRBV6-1 | ASSDHPDSDLEAF
TRBJ1-2 | - | TRBV2 | ASNSDLRGYT
TRBJ1-2 | - | TRBV30 | AWSPPGRGNYGYT
TRBJ1-2 | - | TRBV12-5 | ASGLAGSGDYGYT
TRBJ1-1 | - | TRBV11-1 | ASSFGRSFEAF
TRBJ2-7 | - | TRBV27 | ASSLKGVWSYEQY
TRBJ2-7 | - | TRBV19 | ASSIRRGYEQY
TRBJ1-2 | - | TRBV7-9 | ASSSSAAASHGYT
TRBJ2-3 | once | TRBV19 | ASTSHPRGADTQY
TRBJ2-7 | - | TRBV11-2 | ASSSLAVYEQY
TRBJ1-5 | - | TRBV18 | ASSPSPGRNSNQPQH
TRBJ1-1 | few | TRBV21-1 | ASSKPIQWGTEAF
TRBJ2-1 | - | TRBV15 | ATETGGYNEQF
TRBJ2-1 | - | TRBV5-1 | ASSKSGNEQF
TRBJ2-5 | - | TRBV29-1 | SVEDAASQETQY
TRBJ1-2 | - | TRBV28 | ASITPGGGGAYGYT
TRBJ2-1 | few | TRBV4-2 | ASSQDGDRNYNEQF
TRBJ1-1 | - | TRBV6-4 | ASSDRANTEAF
TRBJ2-7 | once | TRBV6-1 | ASSDPGFASYEQY
TRBJ2-3 | - | TRBV7-6 | ASSRKGQGTDTQY
TRBJ1-4 | - | TRBV10-3 | AISESKLTATLNEKLF
TRBJ1-1 | - | TRBV18 | ASGQSGNTEAF
TRBJ2-3 | - | TRBV11-3 | ASSFGSTPSTY
TRBJ2-5 | once | TRBV28 | ASTTGGATQETQY
TRBJ2-5 | - | TRBV10-3 | AISESTQGRGGETQY
TRBJ2-7 | - | TRBV14 | ASSQSLIKTSAYEQY
TRBJ2-1 | - | TRBV5-1 | ASSPQRESYNEQF
TRBJ2-5 | - | TRBV10-3 | AISELGTGQETQY
TRBJ1-1 | - | TRBV15 | ATSREYNTEAF